This record covers a single T cell receptor (beta chain). The same CDR3 can be traced to other DNA sequences in this sample. This sample stems from a study of Ad26.COV2.S vaccination and SARS-CoV-2 variants. Treatment reported: some 20 received Ad26.COV2.S at low or high dose, single or two shots; about 5 received placebo; per-sample allocation not given. Sampling occurred on day 63 after the first vaccine or placebo injection. TCRdb's copy holds only in-frame clones and misses some; the assay was immunoSEQ multiplex PCR. This sample has 440,000 or so clones, with nearly 90% found just once. This clonotype was sampled from a person between 18 and 65 years old who received the Ad26.COV2.S COVID-19 vaccine or a placebo. Sequencing used peripheral blood, obtained in a trial of Ad26.COV2.S vaccine versus placebo.

As DNA, the CDR3 is TGTGCCAGCAGCCAAGTCGCAGGAGGGCAGCCCCAGCATTTT. It specifies CASSQVAGGQPQHF. V is TRBV3-1 (or the pseudogene TRBV3-2) and J is TRBJ1-5; D remains unclear. V lost 1 base and J 7 bases, leaving 11 bases between the germline ends. Germline V gene sequence: CDR1 LGHDT, CDR2 YNNKEL (reference sequence). This CDR3 has 14 residues.